Each of the 23 T cell receptor beta chains below was sequenced from the same sample in a study. TCRdb reprocessed the 5' RACE reads via MiXCR and lists one record per CDR3 protein. The sample carries just under 65,000 distinct CDR3 sequences, approximately 23% recorded once. Sequencing input: memory CD4+ T cells sorted from a lymph node. The subset here: memory CD4+ T cells, CD4+CD45RO+CD25-. The receptors come from a female donor with breast cancer.

The chain has TRBV9 and TRBJ1-6, with D uncertain. Deletions cut 1 base from V and 8 bases from J, with 13 bases between. The germline V gene encodes CDR1 SGDLS and CDR2 YYNGEE. The CDR3 has 15 amino acids. The CDR3 protein is CASSVTGVEDSPLHF. CDR3 sequence (DNA): TGTGCCAGCAGCGTAACGGGAGTTGAAGATTCACCCCTCCACTTT.

A few counts support this clonotype. The chain links TRBV5-1 to TRBJ2-2, with unresolved D. The CDR3 is 14 amino acids. Germline V gene sequence: CDR1 SGHRS, CDR2 YFSETQ. The V end lost 7 bases, the J end lost 3 bases, and 13 bases lay between the germline ends. The CDR3 coding sequence is TGCGCCAGCCGGAAGGCTCCGGACACCGGGGAGCTGTTTTTT. Protein product: CASRKAPDTGELFF. Full variable domain (rest looked up from reference TRBV5-1 and TRBJ2-2): KAGVTQTPRYLIKTRGQQVTLSCSPISGHRSVSWYQQTPGQGLQFLFEYFSETQRNKGNFPGRFSGRQFSNSRSEMNVSTLELGDSALYLCASRKAPDTGELFFGEGSRLTVL.

A few counts support this clonotype. The rearrangement uses TRBV7-8 and TRBJ1-3; 10 positions match TRBD1. J lost 5 bases, V lost 5 bases, and 6 bases had no gene match. This CDR3 spans 15 amino acids. Per the germline V gene, CDR1 is SGHVS and CDR2 is FQNEAQ. The CDR3: CASSPRQGARNTIYF. CDR3 nucleotide sequence: TGTGCCAGCAGCCCCCGACAGGGGGCTCGAAACACCATATATTTT.

In this sample, this clonotype turned up many times. V and J are TRBV5-1 and TRBJ1-2; the D gene is possibly TRBD1 (5 bases). The V gene's germline CDR1 is SGHRS and CDR2 YFSETQ. The CDR3 totals 16 residues. V shed 4 bases and J shed 7 bases, with 23 bases lying between them. The CDR3 here is CASSQTGLFQGGGYTF. Written as DNA, the CDR3 is TGCGCCAGCAGCCAGACGGGACTCTTCCAAGGCGGTGGCTACACCTTC.

This clonotype occurred once. With a much larger clone just one base away, this may be a read error. The chain joins TRBV20-1 to TRBJ2-1; 8 nucleotides line up with TRBD2. CDR1 and CDR2 from the germline V gene are DFQATT and SNEGSKA (reference sequence). This CDR3 has 14 residues. The junction had 15 bases not matched to a gene; V was cut back by 7 bases and J by 10 bases. DNA of the CDR3: TGCAGTGGGAGACTAGCGACTACGGCAAAGGAGCAGTTCTTC. Protein: CSGRLATTAKEQFF.

This clonotype was found a few times. The chain is built from TRBV7-9 and TRBJ2-1; TRBD1 agrees at 10 bases. The CDR3 extends over 14 amino acids. J lost 7 bases, V lost 3 bases, and 3 bases had no gene match. The germline CDR1 and CDR2 sequences are SEHNR and FQNEAQ (reference sequence). CDR3 in amino acids: CASSLGQGMNEQFF. The CDR3 DNA reads TGTGCCAGCAGCTTGGGACAGGGGATGAATGAGCAGTTCTTC.

CDR3 protein: CSARPLEDRANTEAFF. Here the CDR3 DNA reads TGCAGTGCTAGACCTCTAGAAGACAGGGCGAACACTGAAGCTTTCTTT. The gene calls are TRBV20-1 and TRBJ1-1; 7 bases line up with TRBD1. V gave up 2 bases and J gave up 1 base; unmatched junction bases: 10. This CDR3 has 16 residues. From germline, CDR1 is DFQATT and CDR2 SNEGSKA (reference sequence).

This clonotype has ten or more counts. J is TRBJ2-2 and V is TRBV7-2; 7 bases agree with TRBD1. After removal of 4 bases from V and 5 bases from J, the junction contained 4 bases not matched to a gene. This CDR3 has 14 amino acids. Germline V CDR1 and CDR2: SGHTA, FQGNSA. The CDR3 nucleotides are TGTGCCAGCAGCTCGGACAGGTTAACCGGGGAGCTGTTTTTT. It specifies CASSSDRLTGELFF.

The V and J genes are TRBV21-1 and TRBJ2-4; the table's D gene call, TRBD2, was not cross checked with the DNA. TRBV21-1 constitutes a pseudogene. The CDR3 has 18 amino acids. The chain's CDR3 is CASSNRFFNKRAKNIQYF. CDR3 DNA: TGTGCCAGCAGCAATCGATTCTTCAATAAGCGGGCCAAAAACATTCAGTACTTC.

This clonotype is labeled as medium-sized. This rearrangement joins TRBV4-1 to TRBJ1-2; 7 nucleotides align to TRBD1. The length of the CDR3 is 15 residues. The germline gives CDR1 MGHRA, CDR2 YSYEKL. With V trimmed by 3 bases and J by 1 base, 5 bases remained unmatched. For the CDR3, the DNA is TGCGCCAGCAGCCAGCTAACAGGGGATAACTATGGCTACACCTTC. This codes for CASSQLTGDNYGYTF.

The rearrangement uses TRBV7-9 and TRBJ2-2; D is perhaps TRBD1 or TRBD2 (5 bases each). Germline CDR1 SEHNR, CDR2 FQNEAQ (reference sequence). This CDR3 is built from 16 residues. Trimming removed 5 bases from V and 1 base from J, with 14 bases in between. Here the CDR3 reads CASSQGRGENTGELFF. The CDR3 DNA is TGTGCCAGCAGCCAGGGTCGGGGTGAGAACACCGGGGAGCTGTTTTTT.

This clonotype was recorded many times. The chain uses TRBV5-5 and TRBJ2-5; D ambiguous. This CDR3 region has 13 residues. V was clipped by 4 bases and J by 1 base, with 8 bases between them. CDR1 and CDR2 (germline): SGHKS, YYEKEE (reference sequence). The CDR3 spells CASSRGFQETQYF. CDR3 DNA sequence: TGTGCCAGCAGCCGTGGATTCCAAGAGACCCAGTACTTC.

This clonotype was found many times. The V call is TRBV20-1, the J call TRBJ2-1; D possibly corresponds to TRBD1 (6 bases). The germline CDR1 and CDR2 sequences are DFQATT and SNEGSKA (reference sequence). The CDR3 totals 13 residues. V lost 5 bases and J lost 8, with 16 bases in between. CDR3 sequence reads: CSARNIQGHEQFF. The DNA for the CDR3 is TGCAGTGCTCGCAACATACAGGGCCATGAGCAGTTCTTC.

V and J are TRBV7-2 and TRBJ2-5; maybe TRBD2 (6 bases). Per germline, CDR1 SGHTA and CDR2 FQGNSA. This CDR3 contains 15 residues. V lost 6 bases to trimming and J lost 7 bases, with 21 bases between them. The CDR3, as DNA: TGTGCCAGCAGAAGGGAGACGGGACTTATGGGGACCCAGTACTTC. Residues: CASRRETGLMGTQYF.

The V gene is TRBV6-5, the J gene TRBJ1-6; weak D call: TRBD1 (5 bases). This CDR3 region has 15 residues. The V end was cut by 5 bases, the J end by 9 bases, with 17 bases between. Per germline, CDR1 MNHEY and CDR2 SVGAGI. This CDR3 is CASSGRDLMASPLHF. In DNA, the CDR3 is TGTGCCAGCAGTGGGCGGGACCTCATGGCTTCACCCCTCCACTTT.

This clonotype was counted a few times. The chain joins TRBV18 to TRBJ1-6; D is possibly TRBD1 (5 bases). The germline gives CDR1 KGHSH, CDR2 LQKENI. The length of the CDR3 is 15 residues. The V gene lost 5 bases and the J gene lost 5 bases, with 13 bases spanning the gap. The CDR3 loop is CASSSGAGNNSPLHF. CDR3 coding DNA: TGTGCCAGCTCATCCGGGGCAGGGAATAATTCACCCCTCCACTTT.

The chain uses TRBV5-1 and TRBJ2-5; D is undetermined. Germline CDR1 is SGHRS and CDR2 is YFSETQ. This CDR3 has 12 amino acids. Trimming shortened V by 3 bases and J by 5 bases, and 8 bases separated the two germline ends. CDR3 sequence reads: CASSWGTETQYF. CDR3 DNA sequence: TGCGCCAGCAGCTGGGGTACGGAGACCCAGTACTTC. Full variable domain (missing parts from reference TRBV5-1 and TRBJ2-5): KAGVTQTPRYLIKTRGQQVTLSCSPISGHRSVSWYQQTPGQGLQFLFEYFSETQRNKGNFPGRFSGRQFSNSRSEMNVSTLELGDSALYLCASSWGTETQYFGPGTRLLVL.

V gene TRBV4-1 combines with J gene TRBJ2-1; 7 nucleotides align to TRBD2. This CDR3 has 16 amino acids. J lost 4 bases, V lost 0 bases, and 6 bases had no gene match. Germline CDR1 is MGHRA and CDR2 is YSYEKL. The DNA for the CDR3 is TGCGCCAGCAGCCAAGATTGGCTAGCGGATTACAATGAGCAGTTCTTC. As protein: CASSQDWLADYNEQFF.

This clonotype was recorded many times. V and J are TRBV9 and TRBJ1-1; tentatively, D is TRBD1 (5 bases). V was shortened by 0 bases and J by 5 bases, with 11 bases between the two germline ends. The CDR3 has 14 amino acids. Per germline, CDR1 SGDLS and CDR2 YYNGEE. The chain's CDR3 is CASSVGQGGTEAFF. CDR3 coding DNA: TGTGCCAGCAGCGTAGGGCAGGGTGGTACTGAAGCTTTCTTT. The complete variable domain, with remaining parts taken from reference TRBV9 and TRBJ1-1, reads DSGVTQTPKHLITATGQRVTLRCSPRSGDLSVYWYQQSLDQGLQFLIQYYNGEERAKGNILERFSAQQFPDLHSELNLSSLELGDSALYFCASSVGQGGTEAFFGQGTRLTVV.

The chain links TRBV7-8 to TRBJ2-5; D is ambiguous. CDR1 is SGHVS, CDR2 FQNEAQ, per germline. This CDR3 is 13 amino acids long. The V end lost 2 bases, the J end lost 3 bases, and 7 bases lay between the germline ends. CDR3 DNA: TGTGCCAGCAGCTTAAACACAGAAGAGACCCAGTACTTC. Translated: CASSLNTEETQYF.

This chain joins TRBV6-2 or TRBV6-3 and TRBJ2-7; 10 bases map to TRBD2. V dropped 2 bases and J dropped 6; count of bases not matched to a gene: 10. The CDR3 length is 16 residues. CDR1 and CDR2 (germline): MNHEY, SVGEGT. CDR3 bases: TGTGCCAGCAGTTACGTCGGAGCGGGAGGGCCTAGCGAGCAGTACTTC. Protein: CASSYVGAGGPSEQYF.

This clonotype turned up a few times. The CDR3 region is CASSLARRTGYTF. Written as DNA, the CDR3 is TGTGCCAGCAGCTTAGCGCGCAGGACCGGCTACACCTTC. The gene calls are TRBV7-2 and TRBJ1-2; no definite D call. From germline, CDR1 is SGHTA and CDR2 FQGNSA. V lost 0 bases and J lost 8, with 10 bases in between. This CDR3 region has 13 residues.

This clonotype has more than one count but fewer than ten. V usage is TRBV12-3 or TRBV12-4 and J usage is TRBJ2-2; perhaps TRBD1 as D (5 bases). The V gene lost 5 bases and the J gene lost 0 bases, with 13 bases spanning the gap. This CDR3 is built from 16 residues. CDR3 coding DNA: TGTGCCAGCAGTGCAACAGGACCACCGAACACCGGGGAGCTGTTTTTT. Translation: CASSATGPPNTGELFF.